Listed below are T cell receptor beta chains from one sample, sequenced in a study of blood T cell repertoires in COVID-19. Some clones are missing from TCRdb's copy, which holds only in-frame ones; the method was immunoSEQ multiplex PCR. The sample yields hundreds of thousands of clones, roughly nine tenths seen once. Sequencing used peripheral blood. The receptors originated from a middle-aged man with acute or convalescent COVID-19. Each CDR3 is given with its conserved first and last residue. Each record gives: CDR3 protein, CDR3 DNA, clone size, J gene, V gene, D gene. A D gene is named only where the DNA matches it firmly. Not every row has a clone size; where given, it reads once, few, many or a size class.

CDR3: CASSPGSSYEQYF; DNA: TGTGCCAGCAGCCCCGGGAGCTCCTACGAGCAGTACTTC; size: .; J: TRBJ2-7; V: TRBV9; D: .
CDR3: CASRVQGADTEAFF; DNA: TGTGCCAGCAGAGTACAGGGTGCGGACACTGAAGCTTTCTTT; size: .; J: TRBJ1-1; V: TRBV13; D: .
CDR3: CASYGQGLTDTQYF; DNA: TGTGCCAGCTATGGACAGGGGTTAACAGATACGCAGTATTTT; size: .; J: TRBJ2-3; V: TRBV2; D: TRBD1
CDR3: CASSYEGNYGYTF; DNA: TGTGCCAGCAGCTACGAGGGAAACTATGGCTACACCTTC; size: .; J: TRBJ1-2; V: TRBV7-9; D: .
CDR3: CASSSGQPITEAFF; DNA: TGTGCCAGCAGCTCCGGACAGCCGATAACTGAAGCTTTCTTT; size: .; J: TRBJ1-1; V: TRBV7-2; D: .
CDR3: CASSSPGLAGVTYNEQFF; DNA: TGTGCCAGCAGTTCCCCCGGACTAGCGGGAGTTACCTACAATGAGCAGTTCTTC; size: .; J: TRBJ2-1; V: TRBV27; D: TRBD2
CDR3: CASRAGGITDTQYF; DNA: TGCGCCAGCAGGGCAGGGGGTATCACAGATACGCAGTATTTT; size: .; J: TRBJ2-3; V: TRBV5-1; D: TRBD1
CDR3: CASSQGPLDSGNTIYF; DNA: TGCGCCAGCAGCCAAGGCCCCCTAGACTCTGGAAACACCATATATTTT; size: many; J: TRBJ1-3; V: TRBV4-1; D: .
CDR3: CATSLDRGSAEAFF; DNA: TGTGCCACCAGTTTAGACAGGGGGTCCGCTGAAGCTTTCTTT; size: .; J: TRBJ1-1; V: TRBV15; D: TRBD1
CDR3: CASSLEAGISSYEQYF; DNA: TGCGCCAGCAGCTTGGAGGCAGGGATAAGCTCCTACGAGCAGTACTTC; size: .; J: TRBJ2-7; V: TRBV5-1; D: .
CDR3: CASSVQGAALYEQYF; DNA: TGTGCCAGTAGTGTACAGGGGGCGGCTCTCTACGAGCAGTACTTC; size: .; J: TRBJ2-7; V: TRBV19; D: TRBD1
CDR3: CASSLLSQGSSSSGANVLTF; DNA: TGTGCCAGCAGCCTCCTCTCACAGGGGTCCTCATCCTCTGGGGCCAACGTCCTGACTTTC; size: once; J: TRBJ2-6; V: TRBV7-6; D: TRBD1
CDR3: CASSLGGVRSSYNSPLHF; DNA: TGTGCCAGCAGCTTGGGGGGCGTCCGGAGCTCCTATAATTCACCCCTCCACTTT; size: .; J: TRBJ1-6; V: TRBV5-8; D: .
CDR3: CALDGGEGETQYF; DNA: TGTGCTCTGGACGGTGGCGAGGGAGAGACCCAGTACTTC; size: .; J: TRBJ2-5; V: TRBV7-9; D: .
CDR3: CASTQTGGAAEAFF; DNA: TGTGCCAGTACCCAGACAGGGGGGGCGGCTGAAGCTTTCTTT; size: once; J: TRBJ1-1; V: TRBV19; D: TRBD1
CDR3: CASSLWLKNTEAFF; DNA: TGTGCCAGCAGCTTGTGGCTCAAGAACACTGAAGCTTTCTTT; size: .; J: TRBJ1-1; V: TRBV5-8; D: .
CDR3: CASIPDRAYEQYF; DNA: TGTGCCAGCATTCCCGACAGGGCCTACGAGCAGTACTTC; size: .; J: TRBJ2-7; V: TRBV27; D: TRBD1
CDR3: CASSFLGGEGRTDTQYF; DNA: TGCGCCAGCAGCTTCCTCGGCGGAGAGGGCCGCACAGATACGCAGTATTTT; size: once; J: TRBJ2-3; V: TRBV5-1; D: .
CDR3: CAWGVAGVSEQYF; DNA: TGTGCCTGGGGGGTAGCGGGAGTTTCCGAGCAGTACTTC; size: .; J: TRBJ2-7; V: TRBV30; D: TRBD2
CDR3: CASSQTYRTGARSYEQYF; DNA: TGTGCCAGTAGTCAGACCTACCGGACAGGGGCCCGCTCCTACGAGCAGTACTTC; size: .; J: TRBJ2-7; V: TRBV19; D: TRBD1
CDR3: CASSLAGQGPQYF; DNA: TGTGCCAGCAGTTTAGCGGGACAGGGACCCCAGTACTTC; size: .; J: TRBJ2-5; V: TRBV12-3/TRBV12-4; D: TRBD1
CDR3: CAWSVKSDTEAFF; DNA: TGTGCCTGGAGTGTAAAGTCGGACACTGAAGCTTTCTTT; size: .; J: TRBJ1-1; V: TRBV30; D: .
CDR3: CASSQDQGLNTEAFF; DNA: TGTGCCAGCAGCCAAGATCAGGGCTTGAACACTGAAGCTTTCTTT; size: .; J: TRBJ1-1; V: TRBV3-1/TRBV3-2; D: .
CDR3: CATSSPPGLEGEKLFF; DNA: TGTGCCACCAGCTCTCCCCCGGGGTTGGAAGGCGAAAAACTGTTTTTT; size: .; J: TRBJ1-4; V: TRBV15; D: .
CDR3: CASLRTGGYGYTF; DNA: TGTGCCAGCCTTCGGACAGGGGGCTATGGCTACACCTTC; size: .; J: TRBJ1-2; V: TRBV19; D: TRBD1
CDR3: CASSRGRRKTRDEAFF; DNA: TGTGCCAGCAGTAGGGGCAGGAGAAAAACCCGAGACGAAGCTTTCTTT; size: .; J: TRBJ1-1; V: TRBV28; D: .
CDR3: CASSFGTGIYEQYF; DNA: TGCGCCAGCAGCTTTGGGACAGGGATCTACGAGCAGTACTTC; size: .; J: TRBJ2-7; V: TRBV5-1; D: TRBD1
CDR3: CAISNTGDLYGYTF; DNA: TGTGCCATCAGCAACACAGGGGATCTTTATGGCTACACCTTC; size: .; J: TRBJ1-2; V: TRBV10-3; D: TRBD1
CDR3: CASSPWGPGQGWGYTF; DNA: TGTGCCAGCAGCCCGTGGGGTCCGGGACAGGGGTGGGGCTACACCTTC; size: .; J: TRBJ1-2; V: TRBV7-8; D: TRBD1
CDR3: CASSLGSHFADTQYF; DNA: TGTGCCAGCAGCTTAGGTAGTCACTTCGCAGATACGCAGTATTTT; size: .; J: TRBJ2-3; V: TRBV7-6; D: .
CDR3: CASRGTGGYEQYF; DNA: TGTGCCAGTAGAGGGACAGGGGGGTACGAGCAGTACTTC; size: .; J: TRBJ2-7; V: TRBV19; D: TRBD1
CDR3: CASSLGTDNNYGYTF; DNA: TGCGCCAGCAGCTTGGGGACTGACAATAACTATGGCTACACCTTC; size: .; J: TRBJ1-2; V: TRBV5-1; D: .
CDR3: CASSPRAVEQYF; DNA: TGTGCCAGCAGCCCCCGAGCCGTCGAGCAGTACTTC; size: .; J: TRBJ2-7; V: TRBV7-8; D: .
CDR3: CASSDMFRNYGYTF; DNA: TGTGCCAGCAGTGATATGTTTCGGAACTATGGCTACACCTTC; size: .; J: TRBJ1-2; V: TRBV25-1; D: .
CDR3: CASRPGGGANEAFF; DNA: TGTGCCAGCAGACCCGGGGGGGGCGCAAATGAAGCTTTCTTT; size: .; J: TRBJ1-1; V: TRBV27; D: .
CDR3: CSGQGAGGYTF; DNA: TGCAGCGGGCAGGGGGCAGGTGGCTACACCTTC; size: .; J: TRBJ1-2; V: TRBV29-1; D: TRBD1
CDR3: CASSQLIQGVRELFF; DNA: TGCGCCAGCAGCCAATTGATACAGGGGGTCCGGGAGCTGTTTTTT; size: once; J: TRBJ2-2; V: TRBV4-3; D: TRBD1
CDR3: CASSRGGQVMIEKLFF; DNA: TGTGCCAGCAGTCGGGGAGGGCAAGTAATGATTGAAAAACTGTTTTTT; size: .; J: TRBJ1-4; V: TRBV6-2/TRBV6-3; D: .
CDR3: CASSQASETQYF; DNA: TGTGCCAGCAGCCAAGCGAGCGAGACCCAGTACTTC; size: .; J: TRBJ2-5; V: TRBV3-1/TRBV3-2; D: .
CDR3: CANWDRGRTEAFF; DNA: TGCGCCAACTGGGACAGGGGACGAACTGAAGCTTTCTTT; size: .; J: TRBJ1-1; V: TRBV5-1; D: TRBD1